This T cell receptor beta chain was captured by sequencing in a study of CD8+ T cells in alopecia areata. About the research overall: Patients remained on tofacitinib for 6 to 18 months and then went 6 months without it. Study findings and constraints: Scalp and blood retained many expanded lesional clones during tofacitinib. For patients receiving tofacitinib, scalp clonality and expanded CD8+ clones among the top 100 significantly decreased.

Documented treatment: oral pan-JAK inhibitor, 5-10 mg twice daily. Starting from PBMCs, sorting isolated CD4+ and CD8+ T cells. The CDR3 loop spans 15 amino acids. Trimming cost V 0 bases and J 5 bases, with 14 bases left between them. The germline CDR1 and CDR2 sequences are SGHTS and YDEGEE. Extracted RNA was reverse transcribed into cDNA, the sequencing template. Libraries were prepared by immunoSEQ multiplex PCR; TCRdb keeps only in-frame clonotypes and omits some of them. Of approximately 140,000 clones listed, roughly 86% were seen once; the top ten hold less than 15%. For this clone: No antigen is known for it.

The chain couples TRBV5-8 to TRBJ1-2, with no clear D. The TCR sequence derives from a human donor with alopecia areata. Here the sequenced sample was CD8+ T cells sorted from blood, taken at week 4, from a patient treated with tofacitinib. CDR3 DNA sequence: TGTGCCAGCAGCTTGGGCGGCGGGCTCTCGTATGGCTACACCTTC. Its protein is CASSLGGGLSYGYTF.